This T cell receptor (beta chain) is drawn from a study of CD8+CD57+ T cells in acquired aplastic anemia. Background on the study: CD4+ and CD8+ cells, once sorted, gave DNA averaging around 3.4 ug.

This clonotype has ten or more counts. Its antigen is unidentified. General study points: Patients and controls had CD8+ Simpson's diversity values that were not significantly distinct.

The V and J ends lost 6 bases and 4 bases, in that order; junction bases with no gene match: 5. Germline values: CDR1 LNHDA, CDR2 SQIVND (reference sequence). This CDR3 comprises 16 residues. The study profiled TCR beta VDJ and CDR3 using genomic DNA as template. Using its own MiXCR run on the reads, TCRdb lists one record per CDR3 protein. The sample contains about 180,000 distinct CDR3 sequences, 48% of which appear only once. Patients selected for sequencing had displayed CD8+CD57+ cell expansion by flow cytometry. This receptor was obtained from a human donor with aplastic anemia. The source material was sorted CD4+, CD8+, or CD8+CD57+ T cells (not recorded which) from PBMCs. The chain links TRBV19 to TRBJ2-2, with 13 bases identical to TRBD2. CDR3 coding DNA: TGTGCCAGTAGGAGGACTAGCGGGGGAGGCACCGGGGAGCTGTTTTTT. Its translation is CASRRTSGGGTGELFF.